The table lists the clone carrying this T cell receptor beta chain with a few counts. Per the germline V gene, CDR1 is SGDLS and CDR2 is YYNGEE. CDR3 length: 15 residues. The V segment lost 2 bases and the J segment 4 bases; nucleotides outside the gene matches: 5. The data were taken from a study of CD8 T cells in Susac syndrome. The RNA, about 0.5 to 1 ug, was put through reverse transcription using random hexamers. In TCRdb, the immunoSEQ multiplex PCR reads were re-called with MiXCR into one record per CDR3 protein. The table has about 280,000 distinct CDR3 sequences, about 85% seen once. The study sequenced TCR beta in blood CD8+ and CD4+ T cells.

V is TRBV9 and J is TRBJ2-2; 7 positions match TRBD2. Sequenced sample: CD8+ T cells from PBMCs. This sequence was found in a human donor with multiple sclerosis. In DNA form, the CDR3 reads TGTGCCAGCAGCGTGAGCGGGAAACTCACCGGGGAGCTGTTTTTT. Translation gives CASSVSGKLTGELFF.